The 32 T cell receptor beta chains presented below share a single source sample, sequenced in a study of cytomegalovirus exposure and HLA in healthy donors. Produced via immunoSEQ multiplex PCR; TCRdb's table is partial and in-frame only. This sample carries more than 90,000 clones, about 85% of them seen once, and the ten largest clones take about 4.3%. The sequencing input was PBMCs. The receptors were gathered from a man aged 18 to 30 in good health and CMV-seropositive.

The J gene is TRBJ2-1, the V gene TRBV6-5; no reliable D call. Trimming took 7 bases from V and 0 from J, leaving 13 bases between them. Germline CDR1 reads MNHEY; CDR2 reads SVGAGI. The CDR3 runs 15 residues. For the CDR3, the DNA is TGTGCCAGCAAGTACAGAAGTAGCTCCTACAATGAGCAGTTCTTC. Translation gives CASKYRSSSYNEQFF.

This rearrangement joins TRBV6-1 to TRBJ2-7, with no clear D. CDR1 is MNHNS and CDR2 is SASEGT in the germline V gene. The germline V and J ends were trimmed by 7 bases and 9 bases, with 16 bases remaining between them. The CDR3 has 12 residues. The CDR3 spells CASTRYNVGQYF. CDR3 sequence (DNA): TGTGCCAGCACCAGGTATAATGTGGGGCAGTACTTC.

The chain uses TRBV4-1 and TRBJ2-3; the D gene is possibly TRBD2 (7 bases). CDR1 and CDR2 (germline): MGHRA, YSYEKL. V lost 0 bases and J lost 2, with 18 bases in between. The length of the CDR3 is 18 residues. This CDR3 reads CASSQDRFRGASTDTQYF. The CDR3 bases are TGCGCCAGCAGCCAAGATCGGTTCCGGGGGGCCTCCACAGATACGCAGTATTTT.

V usage is TRBV18 and J usage is TRBJ1-1, with 7 bases lining up with TRBD1. This CDR3 region has 14 residues. Germline values: CDR1 KGHSH, CDR2 LQKENI. V lost 1 base, J lost 6 bases, and 5 bases stayed unmatched. The CDR3 nucleotides are TGTGCCAGCTCACCACGCGGACAGGAGGCTGAAGCTTTCTTT. This codes for CASSPRGQEAEAFF.

The rearrangement links TRBV10-1 to TRBJ1-1; D remains unclear. Germline assignment: CDR1 WNHNN and CDR2 SYGVQD (reference sequence). With 3 bases removed from V and 7 bases from J, the gap between germline ends came to 12 bases. CDR3 length: 13 residues. CDR3 protein: CASSDPTQIEAFF. CDR3 in DNA: TGCGCCAGCAGTGACCCGACTCAAATTGAAGCTTTCTTT.

The chain combines TRBV5-8 with TRBJ1-1; a possible D gene is TRBD1 (5 bases). CDR1 is SGHTS and CDR2 is YDEGEE in the germline V gene. V lost 2 bases to trimming and J lost 3 bases, with 17 bases between them. The CDR3 contains 16 residues. CDR3 DNA: TGTGCCAGCAGCTTTATGCTGACAGCCCGGGACACTGAAGCTTTCTTT. It is translated as CASSFMLTARDTEAFF.

V is TRBV4-1 and J is TRBJ1-5; D remains unclear. Germline CDR1 is MGHRA and CDR2 is YSYEKL. Trimming removed 1 base from V and 0 bases from J, with 7 bases in between. The CDR3 is made up of 15 amino acids. The CDR3 sequence: CASSQGSYSNQPQHF. The CDR3, as DNA: TGCGCCAGCAGCCAAGGGTCCTATAGCAATCAGCCCCAGCATTTT.

The chain is built from TRBV7-2 and TRBJ2-1; 7 positions match TRBD2. The junction had 9 bases not matched to a gene; V was cut back by 7 bases and J by 0 bases. The germline V gene has CDR1 SGHTA and CDR2 FQGNSA. The CDR3 loop spans 16 amino acids. This CDR3 is CASTLMGGNSYNEQFF. The CDR3 nucleotides read TGTGCCAGCACCCTAATGGGGGGGAACTCCTACAATGAGCAGTTCTTC.

The rearrangement uses TRBV5-1 and TRBJ2-3; the match to TRBD2 covers 9 bases. Germline assignment: CDR1 SGHRS and CDR2 YFSETQ. The ends lost 4 bases at V and 1 base at J; junction bases unmatched: 7. There are 16 residues in the CDR3. CDR3 in amino acids: CASSPDASGGTDTQYF. The CDR3 DNA is TGCGCCAGCAGCCCCGACGCTAGCGGGGGCACAGATACGCAGTATTTT.

The CDR3 DNA sequence: TGTGCCAGCAGTTTGGGACAGGGGAGGGAGACCCAGTACTTC. It is translated as CASSLGQGRETQYF. V and J are TRBV27 and TRBJ2-5; 10 nucleotides line up with TRBD1. The CDR3 has 14 amino acids. Per the germline V gene, CDR1 is MNHEY and CDR2 is SMNVEV (reference sequence). J was trimmed by 5 bases and V by 3 bases; bases with no gene match: 3.

This chain links TRBV4-1 with TRBJ2-5; no definite D call. Germline V gene lookup returns CDR1 MGHRA and CDR2 YSYEKL. V dropped 3 bases and J dropped 4 bases, with 15 bases sitting between them. This CDR3 comprises 15 residues. This CDR3 is CASSHTAGFVETQYF. DNA for the CDR3: TGCGCCAGCAGCCACACTGCCGGTTTTGTAGAGACCCAGTACTTC.

This chain joins TRBV19 and TRBJ2-6; D is ambiguous. Germline-derived CDR1 and CDR2 are LNHDA and SQIVND (reference sequence). The V and J ends lost 4 bases and 0 bases respectively, with 7 bases between them. This CDR3 is 15 amino acids long. CDR3 region: CASSSGSSGANVLTF. In nucleotides, the CDR3 is TGTGCCAGTAGTAGTGGCAGCTCTGGGGCCAACGTCCTGACTTTC.

This chain connects TRBV13 to TRBJ2-7; 10 bases agree with TRBD2. This CDR3 contains 18 residues. Trimming at V came to 0 bases and at J to 0 bases, leaving 8 bases not matched to a gene. Germline V gene lookup returns CDR1 PRHDT and CDR2 FYEKMQ (reference sequence). The CDR3 sequence is CASSLGSGGIRSSYEQYF. CDR3 nucleotide sequence: TGTGCCAGCAGCTTAGGTAGCGGGGGGATCAGGAGCTCCTACGAGCAGTACTTC. The variable domain in full, with the rest retrieved from reference TRBV13 and TRBJ2-7, is AAGVIQSPRHLIKEKRETATLKCYPIPRHDTVYWYQQGPGQDPQFLISFYEKMQSDKGSIPDRFSAQQFSDYHSELNMSSLELGDSALYFCASSLGSGGIRSSYEQYFGPGTRLTVT.

The chain combines TRBV7-9 with TRBJ2-1, with D possibly being TRBD1 (7 bases). Germline loops: CDR1 SEHNR, CDR2 FQNEAQ (reference sequence). CDR3 length equals 17 residues. V was clipped by 5 bases and J by 10 bases, with 27 bases between them. The CDR3 coding sequence is TGTGCCAGCAGCCGGCCCGGGGTGGCAGGGGGGTCTGGGGAGCAGTTCTTC. Amino acid sequence: CASSRPGVAGGSGEQFF.

The table lists this clone with many counts. The rearrangement links TRBV4-1 to TRBJ2-1, with a possible D match to TRBD1 (6 bases). The CDR3 spans 14 residues. Trimming cost V 1 base and J 9 bases, with 13 bases left between them. Germline values: CDR1 MGHRA, CDR2 YSYEKL. CDR3 loop: CASSQGLRGSEQFF. The CDR3 coding sequence is TGCGCCAGCAGCCAAGGACTTAGGGGGAGTGAGCAGTTCTTC.

This clone was observed a few times. The V gene is TRBV7-7, the J gene TRBJ2-5; tentative D call: TRBD1 (5 bases). The V end was cut by 3 bases, the J end by 3 bases, with 8 bases between. Germline V gene sequence: CDR1 SSHAT, CDR2 FNYEAQ (reference sequence). CDR3 length equals 13 residues. The CDR3 nucleotides are TGTGCCAGCAGCTTGGGGCCTAAAGAGACCCAGTACTTC. Residues: CASSLGPKETQYF. The entire variable domain, with the rest obtained from reference TRBV7-7 and TRBJ2-5, is as follows: GAGVSQSPRYKVTKRGQDVTLRCDPISSHATLYWYQQALGQGPEFLTYFNYEAQPDKSGLPSDRFSAERPEGSISTLTIQRTEQRDSAMYRCASSLGPKETQYFGPGTRLLVL.

J is TRBJ1-4 and V is TRBV6-5; 7 nucleotides align to TRBD1. The germline V gene has CDR1 MNHEY and CDR2 SVGAGI. V gave up 3 bases and J gave up 7 bases; unmatched junction bases: 8. This CDR3 region has 15 residues. CDR3 coding DNA: TGTGCCAGCAGTTATTCGGGACAGAGGGGTGAAAAACTGTTTTTT. It specifies CASSYSGQRGEKLFF.

The chain employs TRBV28 and TRBJ2-3; TRBD2 matches at 11 bases. Unmatched junction bases numbered 4, after V lost 2 bases and J lost 0 bases. Germline V gene data show CDR1 as MDHEN and CDR2 as SYDVKM. CDR3 length: 17 amino acids. CDR3 sequence (DNA): TGTGCCAGCAGTTTACCCGGGACTAGCGGAAGCACAGATACGCAGTATTTT. It encodes CASSLPGTSGSTDTQYF.

The gene calls are TRBV5-6 and TRBJ1-5, with 8 bases fitting TRBD1. Germline CDR1 reads SGHDT; CDR2 reads YYEEEE. V was clipped by 2 bases and J by 1 base; unmatched bases: 8. The length of the CDR3 is 17 residues. For the CDR3, the DNA is TGTGCCAGCAGCTTAGGACAGGGCCCAAAAAGCAATCAGCCCCAGCATTTT. Encoded protein: CASSLGQGPKSNQPQHF. Together with reference TRBV5-6 and TRBJ1-5, the CDR3 gives the full variable domain: DAGVTQSPTHLIKTRGQQVTLRCSPKSGHDTVSWYQQALGQGPQFIFQYYEEEERQRGNFPDRFSGHQFPNYSSELNVNALLLGDSALYLCASSLGQGPKSNQPQHFGDGTRLSIL.

This clone was seen a single time. The V gene is TRBV28, the J gene TRBJ2-3, with 7 nucleotides matching TRBD1. After removal of 6 bases from V and 6 bases from J, the junction contained 12 bases not matched to a gene. Germline V gene data show CDR1 as MDHEN and CDR2 as SYDVKM. CDR3 length equals 15 residues. CDR3 loop: CASSPTVSRGDTQYF. In nucleotides, the CDR3 is TGTGCCAGCAGCCCTACGGTCTCCAGGGGGGATACGCAGTATTTT.

This clone was picked up one time. One end of the junction is discordant with germline, which a read error may explain. The chain links TRBV2 to TRBJ1-2; 8 nucleotides align to TRBD1. The CDR3 spans 13 residues. The germline V gene encodes CDR1 SNHLY and CDR2 FYNNEI. The CDR3 reads CVSRTGLTGGYTF. CDR3 DNA: TGTGTCAGCAGGACAGGGCTCACGGGGGGCTACACCTTC.

J is TRBJ1-2 and V is TRBV5-6; 7 bases map to TRBD1. V was pared by 3 bases and J by 6 bases, with 17 bases of the junction left unmatched. Germline CDR1 and CDR2: SGHDT and YYEEEE. The CDR3 covers 17 residues. CDR3 in amino acids: CASSSRQATGLIDGYTF. The CDR3 DNA reads TGTGCCAGCAGCTCGAGACAGGCGACAGGGTTAATCGATGGCTACACCTTC.

V is TRBV19 and J is TRBJ2-2, with 11 bases that match TRBD2. CDR1 LNHDA and CDR2 SQIVND come from the germline V gene (reference sequence). The CDR3 sequence is 12 residues long. Here the CDR3 reads CALAGGFGELFF. CDR3 bases: TGTGCTCTAGCGGGGGGTTTCGGGGAGCTGTTTTTT.

The chain carries TRBV5-6 and TRBJ1-1, with D perhaps TRBD1 (5 bases). This CDR3 has 14 residues. CDR1 and CDR2 from the germline V gene are SGHDT and YYEEEE. Trimming pared 0 bases from V and 6 bases from J, leaving 12 bases between. In nucleotides, the CDR3 is TGTGCCAGCAGCTTGGGGGACTTTGTCGCTGAAGCTTTCTTT. Its translation: CASSLGDFVAEAFF.

The J gene is TRBJ1-2, the V gene TRBV4-3; 9 nucleotides match TRBD1. CDR3 size: 17 residues. In germline, CDR1 is LGHNA, CDR2 YSLEER. V was clipped by 4 bases and J by 1 base; unmatched bases: 10. The CDR3 region has the DNA TGCGCCAGCAGCCTAGACCCCGGACAGGGGTATAACTATGGCTACACCTTC. Protein: CASSLDPGQGYNYGYTF.

The genes are TRBV6-5 and TRBJ2-7, with 10 nucleotides matching TRBD1. Germline CDR1 reads MNHEY; CDR2 reads SVGAGI. The J segment lost 6 bases and the V segment lost 2 bases, leaving 4 bases of the junction unmatched. The CDR3 contains 14 residues. For the CDR3, the DNA is TGTGCCAGCAGTTACCGCGGGACAGGGGTCGAGCAGTACTTC. This translates into CASSYRGTGVEQYF.

This clone was recorded only once. The chain is built from TRBV7-9 and TRBJ2-7; D is unclear. This CDR3 contains 14 residues. Germline V gives CDR1 SEHNR, CDR2 FQNEAQ (reference sequence). Trimming took off 0 bases at V and 4 bases at J, with 10 bases between the two ends. CDR3 protein: CASSLAASTYEQYF. DNA of the CDR3: TGTGCCAGCAGCTTAGCGGCTAGTACGTACGAGCAGTACTTC.

This chain links TRBV2 with TRBJ2-3; D ambiguous. The CDR3 is 13 residues long. V was cut by 8 bases and J by 1 base, with 10 bases left in between. Per the germline V gene, CDR1 is SNHLY and CDR2 is FYNNEI. CDR3 sequence reads: CASAVEGTDTQYF. DNA for the CDR3: TGTGCCAGCGCGGTTGAGGGCACAGATACGCAGTATTTT.

The rearrangement links TRBV7-9 to TRBJ1-1; D is unresolved. This CDR3 is built from 15 residues. Germline V gene lookup returns CDR1 SEHNR and CDR2 FQNEAQ (reference sequence). Trimming pared 1 base from V and 0 bases from J, leaving 9 bases between. The CDR3, as DNA: TGTGCCAGCAGCTTAGGAATGGCGGTGAACACTGAAGCTTTCTTT. Translation gives CASSLGMAVNTEAFF.

This clone was seen only a few times. The rearrangement joins TRBV9 to TRBJ1-2, with D uncertain. CDR3 length: 13 amino acids. Germline CDR1 reads SGDLS; CDR2 reads YYNGEE. Trimming cost V 3 bases and J 8 bases, with 14 bases left between them. CDR3 DNA sequence: TGTGCCAGCAGCGCCGGTCGGCTAGGAGGCTACACCTTC. Amino acids: CASSAGRLGGYTF.

DNA for the CDR3: TGCAGCGCTCTGACAGCCTACCAAGAGACCCAGTACTTC. Amino acids: CSALTAYQETQYF. The V gene is TRBV29-1, the J gene TRBJ2-5; possibly TRBD1 for D (5 bases). Germline V lookup: CDR1 SQVTM, CDR2 ANQGSEA. V was cut by 7 bases and J by 0 bases, with 12 bases left in between. The CDR3 sequence is 13 residues long.

This clone is a singleton in its sample. DNA of the CDR3: TGTGCCAGCAGCCCCCCGACAGGGGTCACCGGGGAGCTGTTTTTT. Its translation: CASSPPTGVTGELFF. The genes are TRBV7-6 and TRBJ2-2, with TRBD1 matching 8 bases. Germline V gives CDR1 SGHVS, CDR2 FNYEAQ. The V and J ends lost 5 bases and 4 bases, in that order; junction bases with no gene match: 6. The CDR3 loop spans 15 amino acids. Full variable domain (missing parts from reference TRBV7-6 and TRBJ2-2): GAGVSQSPRYKVTKRGQDVALRCDPISGHVSLYWYRQALGQGPEFLTYFNYEAQQDKSGLPNDRFSAERPEGSISTLTIQRTEQRDSAMYRCASSPPTGVTGELFFGEGSRLTVL.